Each of the 25 T cell receptor beta chains below was sequenced from the same sample in a study of human T cells and chemical hapten exposure. This sample's time point: patch test 1, 2 weeks after DPC sensitization. Sample treatment: therapeutic diphenylcyclopropenone sensitization with weekly scalp DPC. MiXCR was run by TCRdb on the RACE reads, yielding one entry per CDR3 protein. The sample has approximately 110,000 distinct CDR3 sequences, approximately 11% seen once. This sample comprised whole blood, obtained in connection with sensitization to the hapten diphenylcyclopropenone (DPC). The receptors originated from a woman aged 35 to 49 with alopecia areata. Some clones in this sample may be carry-over from other donors' samples.

This clonotype has a count of ten or more. The genes are TRBV5-1 and TRBJ1-1; D is unresolved. Germline V CDR1 and CDR2: SGHRS, YFSETQ. The V gene lost 6 bases and the J gene lost 2 bases, with 11 bases spanning the gap. This CDR3 has 13 amino acids. The chain's CDR3 is CASTLSPNTEAFF. As DNA, the CDR3 is TGCGCCAGCACCCTGTCCCCCAACACTGAAGCTTTCTTT.

This clonotype appeared a few times. The genes are TRBV29-1 and TRBJ1-2; D gene uncertain. V dropped 0 bases and J dropped 5 bases, with 4 bases sitting between them. This CDR3 contains 11 residues. CDR1 SQVTM and CDR2 ANQGSEA come from the germline V gene. The CDR3 is CSVEEGYGYTF. In DNA, the CDR3 is TGCAGCGTTGAAGAGGGGTATGGCTACACCTTC.

The V gene is TRBV30, the J gene TRBJ1-6, with 7 bases aligning to TRBD1. Germline lookup yields CDR1 GTSNPN and CDR2 SVGIG (reference sequence). The CDR3 extends over 13 amino acids. V dropped 8 bases and J dropped 5; count of bases not matched to a gene: 6. CDR3 sequence (DNA): TGTGCCGGAGGGACAGTGAATAATTCACCCCTCCACTTT. Translation gives CAGGTVNNSPLHF.

This clonotype occurred many times. This rearrangement joins TRBV7-3 to TRBJ1-1; 7 positions match TRBD1. V shed 5 bases and J 2 bases; nucleotides not matched to a gene: 5. The CDR3 has 14 residues. Germline values: CDR1 SGHTA, CDR2 FQGTGA. As DNA, the CDR3 is TGTGCCAGCAGCGCATACAGGGGCAACACTGAAGCTTTCTTT. Amino acid sequence: CASSAYRGNTEAFF.

This clonotype appeared a few times. The V gene is TRBV25-1, the J gene TRBJ2-7; 10 nucleotides match TRBD1. Germline CDR1 and CDR2: MGHDK and SYGVNS. With V trimmed by 6 bases and J by 3 bases, 5 bases remained unmatched. The CDR3 covers 14 residues. The CDR3 sequence is CASREGQGLYEQYF. DNA of the CDR3: TGTGCCAGCAGAGAGGGACAGGGGCTCTACGAGCAGTACTTC.

This clonotype was detected ten times or more. The chain joins TRBV30 to TRBJ2-7; D remains ambiguous. Germline-derived CDR1 and CDR2 are GTSNPN and SVGIG (reference sequence). This CDR3 has 11 residues. Between the trimmed V and J ends, which lost 4 bases and 3 bases, there was a span of 7 bases. CDR3 region: CAWTQLYEQYF. CDR3 nucleotide sequence: TGTGCCTGGACACAGCTCTACGAGCAGTACTTC.

This clonotype was counted ten times or more. This rearrangement joins TRBV29-1 to TRBJ1-1; unclear D gene. V lost 5 bases to trimming and J lost 1 base, with 17 bases between them. Per the germline V gene, CDR1 is SQVTM and CDR2 is ANQGSEA. This CDR3 is 15 amino acids long. DNA for the CDR3: TGCAGCGTTTCCTACTCGGCAATTTCGAACACTGAAGCTTTCTTT. It codes for CSVSYSAISNTEAFF.

The chain uses TRBV7-3 and TRBJ2-7; D possibly corresponds to TRBD2 (5 bases). The germline CDR1 and CDR2 sequences are SGHTA and FQGTGA. V dropped 5 bases and J dropped 7 bases, with 12 bases sitting between them. The CDR3 length is 12 residues. For the CDR3, the DNA is TGTGCCAGCAGCCCCTCCGGGGAGGAGCAGTACTTC. Translated: CASSPSGEEQYF.

This clonotype was seen just once. The chain joins TRBV28 to TRBJ2-7; the D is unclear. The V gene's germline CDR1 is MDHEN and CDR2 SYDVKM. The length of the CDR3 is 12 residues. The ends were cut back, 3 bases at V and 7 bases at J, with 10 bases in the middle. The CDR3 sequence: CASSLGPLEQYF. CDR3 in DNA: TGTGCCAGCAGTTTGGGTCCACTTGAGCAGTACTTC.

This clonotype was observed at least ten times. The rearrangement uses TRBV7-8 and TRBJ1-3; 10 bases match TRBD1. Trimming took 0 bases from V and 6 from J; bases not matched to a gene: 11. CDR3 length: 18 residues. Germline V gene sequence: CDR1 SGHVS, CDR2 FQNEAQ. CDR3 loop: CASSLAGPGQGFANTIYF. The CDR3 DNA reads as TGTGCCAGCAGCTTAGCGGGTCCGGGACAGGGGTTCGCAAACACCATATATTTT.

This chain links TRBV19 with TRBJ2-7; TRBD1 matches 7 bases. The V gene end was trimmed by 4 bases and the J gene end by 4 bases; junction bases not matched to a gene: 10. This CDR3 is 15 amino acids long. Germline CDR1 is LNHDA and CDR2 is SQIVND (reference sequence). This CDR3 is CASSRMPGTEYEQYF. The CDR3 DNA is TGTGCCAGTAGTAGGATGCCCGGGACAGAGTACGAGCAGTACTTC. The whole variable domain, filled in from reference TRBV19 and TRBJ2-7, reads DGGITQSPKYLFRKEGQNVTLSCEQNLNHDAMYWYRQDPGQGLRLIYYSQIVNDFQKGDIAEGYSVSREKKESFPLTVTSAQKNPTAFYLCASSRMPGTEYEQYFGPGTRLTVT.

In its sample, this clonotype was seen a few times. The rearrangement uses TRBV4-3 and TRBJ1-3; the D is unclear. Germline assignment: CDR1 LGHNA and CDR2 YSLEER. V gave up 0 bases and J gave up 6 bases, with 12 bases separating them. There are 15 residues in the CDR3. Here the CDR3 reads CASSQDNRELNTIYF. The CDR3 bases are TGCGCCAGCAGCCAAGATAATCGAGAGTTAAACACCATATATTTT.

This clonotype has a count of ten or more. CDR3 region: CSARDQSSSYNEQFF. The CDR3 bases are TGCAGTGCTAGAGATCAATCCAGCTCCTACAATGAGCAGTTCTTC. J is TRBJ2-1 and V is TRBV20-1; no clear D gene. The CDR3 spans 15 residues. Trimming stripped 0 bases from V and 0 bases from J, with 9 bases between. The germline gives CDR1 DFQATT, CDR2 SNEGSKA (reference sequence).

The chain uses TRBV28 and TRBJ2-5; D uncertain. The CDR3 has 15 residues. V dropped 3 bases and J dropped 1 base, with 12 bases sitting between them. Germline V gene lookup returns CDR1 MDHEN and CDR2 SYDVKM. DNA for the CDR3: TGTGCCAGCAGTTTGGTGGCCCCCGGCCAAGAGACCCAGTACTTC. Amino acid sequence: CASSLVAPGQETQYF.

This clonotype was counted at least ten times. This chain links TRBV19 with TRBJ2-3, with a possible D match to TRBD2 (6 bases). CDR3 length equals 13 residues. CDR1 and CDR2 from the germline V gene are LNHDA and SQIVND (reference sequence). V dropped 5 bases and J dropped 5 bases, with 11 bases sitting between them. CDR3 DNA: TGTGCCAGTAGTGGCGGGATGGTAGATACGCAGTATTTT. It encodes CASSGGMVDTQYF.

This clonotype was found a few times. This rearrangement joins TRBV27 to TRBJ1-1; 7 bases line up with TRBD1. This CDR3 has 14 amino acids. CDR1 is MNHEY and CDR2 is SMNVEV in the germline V gene (reference sequence). J lost 8 bases, V lost 6 bases, and 12 bases had no gene match. Here the CDR3 reads CASSPDRLSSEAFF. The CDR3 nucleotides read TGTGCCAGCAGCCCGGACAGGTTGAGTTCGGAAGCTTTCTTT.

This clonotype appeared many times. The rearrangement uses TRBV5-8 and TRBJ1-3; D ambiguous. In germline, CDR1 is SGHTS, CDR2 YDEGEE. V lost 6 bases and J lost 0, with 16 bases in between. The CDR3 length is 16 residues. The CDR3 region has the DNA TGTGCCAGCACCCCCAGGACGGCCCGCTCTGGAAACACCATATATTTT. It codes for CASTPRTARSGNTIYF. Using reference TRBV5-8 and TRBJ1-3 for the parts outside the CDR3, the full variable domain is EAGVTQSPTHLIKTRGQQATLRCSPISGHTSVYWYQQALGLGLQFLLWYDEGEERNRGNFPPRFSGRQFPNYSSELNVNALELEDSALYLCASTPRTARSGNTIYFGEGSWLTVV.

This chain links TRBV10-3 with TRBJ1-5; 7 bases agree with TRBD1. The ends lost 2 bases at V and 6 bases at J; junction bases unmatched: 7. Per germline, CDR1 ENHRY and CDR2 SYGVKD. The CDR3 length is 15 residues. CDR3: CAISEGLTGSQPQHF. CDR3 sequence (DNA): TGTGCCATCAGTGAGGGATTGACAGGGAGTCAGCCCCAGCATTTT.

This clonotype was seen more than once but under ten times. This chain uses TRBV12-3 or TRBV12-4 with TRBJ2-2, with 7 bases that match TRBD1. V shed 6 bases and J 6 bases; nucleotides not matched to a gene: 16. CDR3 length: 17 amino acids. The CDR3 DNA is TGTGCCAGCAGCCCCGAGACCCGGGACAGTCCCTCCGGGGAGCTGTTTTTT. It yields the protein CASSPETRDSPSGELFF.

This clonotype was detected many times. This chain joins TRBV6-6 and TRBJ1-1; 8 bases agree with TRBD1. V dropped 5 bases and J dropped 4; count of bases not matched to a gene: 9. This CDR3 spans 15 amino acids. CDR1 is MNHNY, CDR2 SVGAGI, per germline (reference sequence). CDR3 residues: CASSAKSGGLTEAFF. For the CDR3, the DNA is TGTGCCAGCAGTGCCAAATCAGGGGGCCTCACTGAAGCTTTCTTT.

This clonotype occurred many times. J is TRBJ2-3 and V is TRBV4-3; TRBD1 or TRBD2 may be the D gene (5 bases each). CDR1 is LGHNA and CDR2 is YSLEER in the germline V gene. The CDR3 spans 13 residues. The germline V and J ends were trimmed by 5 bases and 0 bases, with 6 bases remaining between them. CDR3 protein: CASSEGSTDTQYF. The DNA of the CDR3 is TGCGCCAGCAGCGAGGGGAGCACAGATACGCAGTATTTT.

This clonotype was recorded a few times. The chain joins TRBV20-1 to TRBJ2-3, with D possibly being TRBD1 or TRBD2 (5 bases each). The germline gives CDR1 DFQATT, CDR2 SNEGSKA (reference sequence). The CDR3 loop spans 16 amino acids. V gave up 2 bases and J gave up 1 base, with 16 bases separating them. The CDR3 DNA reads TGCAGTGCTAGAACTACGGGAACAGGCCGCACAGATACGCAGTATTTT. Residues: CSARTTGTGRTDTQYF.

This clonotype came up many times. The chain combines TRBV6-2 or TRBV6-3 with TRBJ2-7; no clear D gene. The CDR3 contains 13 residues. Trimming left V 0 bases short and J 7 bases short, with 10 bases between. Germline V gene data show CDR1 as MNHEY and CDR2 as SVGEGT. CDR3: CASSYSTVYEQYF. The CDR3 nucleotides read TGTGCCAGCAGTTACTCGACGGTTTATGAGCAGTACTTC.

The chain employs TRBV6-1 and TRBJ1-5; possible D gene TRBD1, 5 bases. Germline-derived CDR1 and CDR2 are MNHNS and SASEGT. The CDR3 sequence is 14 residues long. Trimming took off 1 base at V and 5 bases at J, with 9 bases between the two ends. CDR3 region: CASSEGTWDQPQHF. The DNA for the CDR3 is TGTGCCAGCAGTGAAGGGACATGGGATCAGCCCCAGCATTTT.

The V and J genes are TRBV15 and TRBJ1-5; the match to TRBD1 covers 8 bases. V dropped 5 bases and J dropped 6; count of bases not matched to a gene: 9. The CDR3 sequence is 15 residues long. Germline V gene sequence: CDR1 LNHNV, CDR2 YYDKDF (reference sequence). This CDR3 is CATSGRDRGVQPQHF. Written as DNA, the CDR3 is TGTGCCACCAGCGGGCGAGACAGGGGAGTTCAGCCCCAGCATTTT.